This passage covers 7 T cell receptor beta chains from one sample sequenced in a study of cytomegalovirus exposure and HLA in healthy donors. Using immunoSEQ multiplex PCR, the repertoire was profiled, and TCRdb retains in-frame clones only, with some absent. The sample consists of tens of thousands of clones, more than 80% of them appearing once. The sample comprised PBMCs. These receptors were collected from a young man in good health and CMV-seronegative.

The chain couples TRBV29-1 to TRBJ1-4; the match to TRBD1 covers 10 bases. This CDR3 comprises 13 residues. The germline gives CDR1 SQVTM, CDR2 ANQGSEA. J gave up 7 bases and V 6 bases, and 5 bases lay outside the gene matches. DNA of the CDR3: TGCAGCGTCCGGACAGGGGGAGGTGAAAAACTGTTTTTT. Protein: CSVRTGGGEKLFF.

The rearrangement links TRBV29-1 to TRBJ2-1; 7 nucleotides align to TRBD2. Germline V gene sequence: CDR1 SQVTM, CDR2 ANQGSEA. The CDR3 is 12 residues long. With 3 bases clipped from V and 9 bases from J, the junction kept 5 bases outside the gene matches. The CDR3 DNA is TGCAGCGTTGACCGACTAGCCAGTGAGCAGTTCTTC. The encoded protein is CSVDRLASEQFF.

This clone was seen a single time. The chain is built from TRBV11-2 and TRBJ2-1; 8 nucleotides match TRBD2. V gave up 5 bases and J gave up 4 bases; unmatched junction bases: 7. The germline V gene has CDR1 SGHAT and CDR2 FQNNGV. This CDR3 is 15 amino acids long. CDR3 residues: CASSQTTSGYNEQFF. The CDR3 DNA is TGTGCCAGCAGCCAGACAACTAGCGGTTACAATGAGCAGTTCTTC.

The chain is built from TRBV5-1 and TRBJ2-3, with TRBD2 identical over 8 bases. Germline CDR1 is SGHRS and CDR2 is YFSETQ. The CDR3 covers 15 residues. Germline trimming cut 5 bases from V and 2 bases from J; bases unmatched to any gene: 7. CDR3 nucleotides: TGCGCCAGCAGGTCGGGGGGGGTTCTCACAGATACGCAGTATTTT. It translates to CASRSGGVLTDTQYF.

The V and J genes are TRBV18 and TRBJ2-4; 7 bases fit TRBD2. The CDR3 loop spans 14 amino acids. Per germline, CDR1 KGHSH and CDR2 LQKENI. J was trimmed by 7 bases and V by 0 bases; bases with no gene match: 3. The chain's CDR3 is CASSPPGGVNIQYF. CDR3 nucleotide sequence: TGTGCCAGCTCACCACCGGGGGGGGTGAACATTCAGTACTTC. The whole variable domain, remainder taken from reference TRBV18 and TRBJ2-4, is NAGVMQNPRHLVRRRGQEARLRCSPMKGHSHVYWYRQLPEEGLKFMVYLQKENIIDESGMPKERFSAEFPKEGPSILRIQQVVRGDSAAYFCASSPPGGVNIQYFGAGTRLSVL.

The count of this clone is one. This chain connects TRBV13 to TRBJ1-1, with no clear D. In germline, CDR1 is PRHDT, CDR2 FYEKMQ (reference sequence). V was trimmed by 2 bases and J by 2 bases, leaving 12 bases between them. The CDR3 sequence is 15 residues long. In DNA, the CDR3 is TGTGCCAGCAGCTTAATGGGCCAGAAAAACACTGAAGCTTTCTTT. Protein: CASSLMGQKNTEAFF.

The V call is TRBV28, the J call TRBJ2-2, with D hard to call. The CDR3 is made up of 13 amino acids. V gave up 5 bases and J gave up 5 bases, with 9 bases separating them. Germline CDR1 reads MDHEN; CDR2 reads SYDVKM. DNA for the CDR3: TGTGCCAGCAGTACCCAGGCGACCGGGGAGCTGTTTTTT. Amino acid sequence: CASSTQATGELFF.